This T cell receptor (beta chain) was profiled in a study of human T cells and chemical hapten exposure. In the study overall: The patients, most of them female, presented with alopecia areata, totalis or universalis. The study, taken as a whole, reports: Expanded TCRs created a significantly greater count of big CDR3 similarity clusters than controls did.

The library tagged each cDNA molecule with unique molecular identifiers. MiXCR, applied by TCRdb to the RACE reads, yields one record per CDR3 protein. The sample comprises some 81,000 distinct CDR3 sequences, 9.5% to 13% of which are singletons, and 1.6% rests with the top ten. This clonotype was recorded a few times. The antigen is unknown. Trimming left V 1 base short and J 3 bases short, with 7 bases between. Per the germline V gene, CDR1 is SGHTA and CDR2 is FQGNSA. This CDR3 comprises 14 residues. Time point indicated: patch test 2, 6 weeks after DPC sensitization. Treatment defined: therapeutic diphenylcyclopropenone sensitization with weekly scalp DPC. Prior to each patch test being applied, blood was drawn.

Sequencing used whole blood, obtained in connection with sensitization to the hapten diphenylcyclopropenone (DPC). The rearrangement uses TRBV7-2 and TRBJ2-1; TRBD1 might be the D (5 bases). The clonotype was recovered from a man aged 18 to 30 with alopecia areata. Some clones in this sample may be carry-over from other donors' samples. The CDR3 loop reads CASSLVGHYNEQFF. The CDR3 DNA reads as TGTGCCAGCAGCTTAGTCGGACACTACAATGAGCAGTTCTTC.